This T cell receptor beta chain was sequenced during a study of blood T cells in healthy people across ages. The study, taken as a whole, reports: Conclusively comparing naive with antigen-experienced cells was impossible with unsorted PBMCs. Strong correlation was found linking TCR beta diversity to naive T cell percentage.

The authors ran a second PCR of roughly 6 to 12 cycles using a sample-barcoded 5' primer and a J-beta primer mix. Each of the cDNA molecules was tagged by a template-switch adaptor with 12 random nucleotides. TCRdb re-analysed the 5' RACE reads in MiXCR, keeping a single row per CDR3 protein. Of around 900,000 distinct CDR3 sequences listed, around 26% are singletons. With regard to this clonotype: Its specificity is unknown.

The sample was blood. The TCR originated in an elderly woman in good health.

This chain's CDR3 is CSARDRTGLHNEQFF. The CDR3 coding sequence is TGCAGTGCTAGAGATCGAACAGGGTTACACAATGAGCAGTTCTTC. The rearrangement joins TRBV20-1 to TRBJ2-1; TRBD1 is a possible D gene (6 bases). The V gene lost 0 bases and the J gene lost 5 bases, with 14 bases spanning the gap. From germline, CDR1 is DFQATT and CDR2 SNEGSKA (reference sequence). The CDR3 has 15 amino acids.